A single sample gave rise to the 8 T cell receptor beta chains below, sequenced in a study of Graves' ophthalmopathy and Graves' hyperthyroidism. RNA transcripts yielded amplified TCR beta CDR3 regions. HTBI-primed first-round RT-PCR preceded second-round multiplex PCR. TCRdb called the multiplex PCR reads again in MiXCR, with one record for every CDR3 protein. The repertoire holds some 350,000 distinct CDR3 sequences, with about a sixth as singletons. Sequencing was performed on peripheral blood. The receptors come from an adult woman with stable Graves' hyperthyroidism.

This chain links TRBV20-1 with TRBJ1-3; the D gene is possibly TRBD1 (6 bases). Germline V gives CDR1 DFQATT, CDR2 SNEGSKA (reference sequence). Trimming shortened V by 5 bases and J by 0 bases, and 11 bases separated the two germline ends. The CDR3 covers 14 residues. The CDR3 DNA is TGCAGTGCTGGCCGGGACACCTCTGGAAACACCATATATTTT. Amino acid sequence: CSAGRDTSGNTIYF.

This clonotype was picked up many times. The V call is TRBV28, the J call TRBJ2-7; no clear D. The germline CDR1 and CDR2 sequences are MDHEN and SYDVKM. This CDR3 is 13 amino acids long. Trimming took 2 bases from V and 3 from J, leaving 8 bases between them. CDR3 nucleotide sequence: TGTGCCAGCAGTTTACCTACAGACTACGAGCAGTACTTC. It is translated as CASSLPTDYEQYF.

This clonotype was observed many times. The chain uses TRBV6-2 or TRBV6-3 and TRBJ2-7; 10 positions agree with TRBD2. This CDR3 region has 16 residues. Germline V gene sequence: CDR1 MNHEY, CDR2 SVGEGT. The ends lost 2 bases at V and 0 bases at J; junction bases unmatched: 4. The CDR3 loop reads CASSYLSGRASYEQYF. For the CDR3, the DNA is TGTGCCAGCAGTTACCTGAGCGGGAGGGCCTCCTACGAGCAGTACTTC.

This clonotype came up many times. This chain connects TRBV29-1 to TRBJ2-7, with 7 bases identical to TRBD1. The CDR3 runs to 14 residues. Looked up from germline, CDR1 is SQVTM and CDR2 is ANQGSEA. V lost 0 bases and J lost 2; bases outside the gene matches: 4. The CDR3 reads CSVEEGQSPYEQYF. DNA of the CDR3: TGCAGCGTTGAAGAGGGACAGAGTCCCTACGAGCAGTACTTC.

This clonotype was seen a few times. The V and J genes are TRBV7-9 and TRBJ2-7, with D unclear. The V gene's germline CDR1 is SEHNR and CDR2 FQNEAQ (reference sequence). Trimming took off 2 bases at V and 4 bases at J, with 12 bases between the two ends. The CDR3 covers 14 residues. The CDR3 DNA follows: TGTGCCAGCAGCTTAACCCCACCACCATACGAGCAGTACTTC. Protein sequence: CASSLTPPPYEQYF. The complete variable domain, with remaining parts taken from reference TRBV7-9 and TRBJ2-7, reads DTGVSQNPRHKITKRGQNVTFRCDPISEHNRLYWYRQTLGQGPEFLTYFQNEAQLEKSRLLSDRFSAERPKGSFSTLEIQRTEQGDSAMYLCASSLTPPPYEQYFGPGTRLTVT.

At least ten counts were recorded for this clonotype. V is TRBV6-1 and J is TRBJ2-4; D may correspond to TRBD1 or TRBD2 (5 bases each). The CDR3 totals 13 residues. Germline V gene data show CDR1 as MNHNS and CDR2 as SASEGT. Trimming removed 8 bases from V and 8 bases from J, with 16 bases in between. In DNA form, the CDR3 reads TGTGCCAGCCATCGGGGCCTTGGGGACATTCAGTACTTC. Its protein product is CASHRGLGDIQYF.

This clonotype was seen at least ten times. The chain uses TRBV2 and TRBJ2-7; D is unclear. Germline V gene lookup returns CDR1 SNHLY and CDR2 FYNNEI. The CDR3 covers 12 residues. V shed 6 bases and J shed 5 bases, with 11 bases lying between them. Here the CDR3 reads CASRAIRDEQYF. CDR3 DNA: TGTGCCAGCAGGGCCATCCGGGACGAGCAGTACTTC.

Concerning this clonotype: This may stem from a read error, because a much larger clone lies one nucleotide away. A read error is likely, as this CDR3 ends without the conserved phenylalanine or tryptophan. CDR3 in amino acids: CASSMLAGGPPYEQYL. Written as DNA, the CDR3 is TGTGCCAGCAGCATGCTAGCGGGAGGGCCCCCCTACGAGCAGTACCTC. The chain carries TRBV27 and TRBJ2-7, with TRBD2 identical over 12 bases. CDR3 size: 16 residues. CDR1 and CDR2 from the germline V gene are MNHEY and SMNVEV (reference sequence). With 6 bases clipped from V and 2 bases from J, the junction kept 8 bases outside the gene matches.